The sequence of this T cell receptor beta chain was determined in a study of cytomegalovirus exposure and HLA in healthy donors. The PCR employed 60 Vbeta primers together with 13 Jbeta primers. TCRdb keeps only in-frame clones here, not all; method: immunoSEQ multiplex PCR. The sample holds around 88,000 clones; more than 60% are singletons and the top ten take approximately 7%. Study observations and caveats: Follow-up analysis seemed to connect common viral pathogens with several of the most significant clusters identified. Data from an earlier analysis indicated that most TCR beta V segments were productive either about 90% or about 30% of the time. What a later analysis reportedly showed was that an Asian-associated ancestry cluster had fewer N-insertions than the roughly 720-donor mean.

This CDR3 is built from 13 residues. With 5 bases removed from V and 3 bases from J, the gap between germline ends came to 11 bases. Germline V lookup: CDR1 SEHNR, CDR2 FQNEAQ (reference sequence). Turning to this clone: Antigen unknown.

This receptor was obtained from a man aged 50-60 years in good health and CMV-seropositive. Material: PBMCs. The chain is built from TRBV7-9 and TRBJ2-7; D is uncertain. The CDR3 DNA sequence: TGTGCCAGCAGCGTGGTGACTTACTACGAGCAGTACTTC. This gives the protein CASSVVTYYEQYF.